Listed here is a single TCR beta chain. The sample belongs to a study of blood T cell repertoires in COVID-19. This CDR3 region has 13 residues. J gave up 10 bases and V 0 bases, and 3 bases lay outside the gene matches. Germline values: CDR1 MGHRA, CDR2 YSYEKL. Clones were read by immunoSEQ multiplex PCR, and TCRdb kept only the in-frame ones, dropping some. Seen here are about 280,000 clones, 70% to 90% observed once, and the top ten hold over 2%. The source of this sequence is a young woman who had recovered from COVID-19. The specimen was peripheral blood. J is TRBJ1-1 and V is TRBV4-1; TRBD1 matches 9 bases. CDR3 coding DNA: TGCGCCAGCAGCCAAGAGGGACAGGGTACAGCTTTCTTT. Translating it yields CASSQEGQGTAFF.